Each of the 15 T cell receptor beta chains below was sequenced from the same sample in a study of T-cell memory formation after mild COVID-19. TCRdb reprocessed the 5' RACE reads with MiXCR, giving one entry per CDR3 protein. The data hold hundreds of thousands of distinct CDR3 sequences, with approximately 24% observed a single time. The sample was PBMCs or a T cell subset sorted from them (not recorded which). The receptors stem from an adult woman who had mild COVID-19 (a few samples of this study predate the infection). Cell type and time point are not known.

There are a few counts of this clonotype. The chain employs TRBV15 and TRBJ2-3; D ambiguous. This CDR3 is built from 13 residues. Trimming left V 7 bases short and J 2 bases short, with 10 bases between. Germline CDR1 reads LNHNV; CDR2 reads YYDKDF (reference sequence). In DNA, the CDR3 is TGTGCCACCACCTCGGGTCCCACAGATACGCAGTATTTT. Its protein product is CATTSGPTDTQYF.

The chain joins TRBV5-1 to TRBJ2-7; TRBD2 matches 13 bases. With 3 bases clipped from V and 2 bases from J, the junction kept 8 bases outside the gene matches. This CDR3 spans 17 amino acids. Looked up from germline, CDR1 is SGHRS and CDR2 is YFSETQ. CDR3 protein: CASSSDQGLAGTYEQYF. DNA for the CDR3: TGCGCCAGCAGCTCGGATCAGGGACTAGCGGGAACCTACGAGCAGTACTTC. Variable domain in full (rest from reference TRBV5-1 and TRBJ2-7): KAGVTQTPRYLIKTRGQQVTLSCSPISGHRSVSWYQQTPGQGLQFLFEYFSETQRNKGNFPGRFSGRQFSNSRSEMNVSTLELGDSALYLCASSSDQGLAGTYEQYFGPGTRLTVT.

The chain carries TRBV4-3 and TRBJ2-5; 11 nucleotides agree with TRBD2. CDR1 is LGHNA, CDR2 YSLEER, per germline. CDR3 size: 16 residues. The trim removed 3 bases at V and 5 bases at J, leaving 8 bases unmatched. The CDR3: CASSHETSGRWETQYF. In DNA, the CDR3 is TGCGCCAGCAGCCACGAAACTAGCGGGAGATGGGAGACCCAGTACTTC.

This clonotype was counted between two and nine times. The V gene is TRBV5-1, the J gene TRBJ1-1; 8 bases align to TRBD1. The length of the CDR3 is 14 residues. V gave up 4 bases and J gave up 2 bases; unmatched junction bases: 4. CDR1 and CDR2 from the germline V gene are SGHRS and YFSETQ. Written as DNA, the CDR3 is TGCGCCAGCAGCCCAGCAGGGGGCAACACTGAAGCTTTCTTT. It is translated as CASSPAGGNTEAFF.

The rearrangement uses TRBV6-1 and TRBJ2-3; tentatively, D is TRBD1 (6 bases). This CDR3 region has 13 residues. The germline V gene encodes CDR1 MNHNS and CDR2 SASEGT. Trimming stripped 8 bases from V and 3 bases from J, with 12 bases between. CDR3 sequence (DNA): TGTGCCAGCGGACCCGACAGGACAGATACGCAGTATTTT. Its protein product is CASGPDRTDTQYF.

This clonotype turned up a few times. The chain has TRBV7-9 and TRBJ2-2, with 7 bases aligning to TRBD1. Looked up from germline, CDR1 is SEHNR and CDR2 is FQNEAQ (reference sequence). V gave up 3 bases and J gave up 1 base; unmatched junction bases: 5. This CDR3 is 16 amino acids long. The CDR3 coding sequence is TGTGCCAGCAGCTTCGATGGGACAGAGAACACCGGGGAGCTGTTTTTT. It encodes CASSFDGTENTGELFF.

V usage is TRBV24-1 and J usage is TRBJ2-2; a possible D gene is TRBD1 (6 bases). Germline V gene lookup returns CDR1 KGHDR and CDR2 SFDVKD. The CDR3 covers 15 residues. Trimming cost V 4 bases and J 2 bases, with 10 bases left between them. The chain's CDR3 is CATSDLDRNTGELFF. In DNA, the CDR3 is TGTGCCACCAGTGACCTGGACAGAAACACCGGGGAGCTGTTTTTT.

This rearrangement joins TRBV6-6 to TRBJ2-7, with TRBD2 identical over 8 bases. With 0 bases clipped from V and 2 bases from J, the junction kept 3 bases outside the gene matches. Germline V gene sequence: CDR1 MNHNY, CDR2 SVGAGI (reference sequence). CDR3 length: 15 residues. CDR3 coding DNA: TGTGCCAGCAGTTACTCGGCGGGAGGAACCTACGAGCAGTACTTC. The encoded protein is CASSYSAGGTYEQYF.

There are a few counts of this clonotype. The chain's CDR3 is CASSLSRQEDYQPQHF. In DNA, the CDR3 is TGTGCCAGCAGCTTATCCCGGCAGGAGGATTATCAGCCCCAGCATTTT. The rearrangement uses TRBV7-9 and TRBJ1-5; D is ambiguous. The germline V gene has CDR1 SEHNR and CDR2 FQNEAQ (reference sequence). The CDR3 is made up of 16 amino acids. V was trimmed by 2 bases and J by 5 bases, leaving 16 bases between them.

The genes are TRBV20-1 and TRBJ1-4, with D unresolved. CDR3 length equals 13 residues. Trimming shortened V by 5 bases and J by 8 bases, and 15 bases separated the two germline ends. In germline, CDR1 is DFQATT, CDR2 SNEGSKA (reference sequence). CDR3 region: CSAYGLLEEKLFF. CDR3 nucleotide sequence: TGCAGTGCTTACGGTTTGCTCGAGGAAAAACTGTTTTTT.

The chain employs TRBV7-6 and TRBJ2-1; 10 bases are shared with TRBD1. CDR3 size: 14 residues. Losses at the gene ends were 5 bases for V and 5 bases for J; bases not matched to a gene: 3. Per the germline V gene, CDR1 is SGHVS and CDR2 is FNYEAQ. The CDR3 DNA follows: TGTGCCAGCAGCCCCGACAGGGGGCACAATGAGCAGTTCTTC. Its translation is CASSPDRGHNEQFF.

The chain joins TRBV6-2 or TRBV6-3 to TRBJ2-1; no reliable D call. V shed 10 bases and J shed 0 bases, with 13 bases lying between them. The CDR3 is made up of 14 amino acids. Germline V gene lookup returns CDR1 MNHEY and CDR2 SVGEGT. The CDR3 DNA reads TGTGCCACCACCCGGTCTAGCTCCTACAATGAGCAGTTCTTC. This codes for CATTRSSSYNEQFF.

This clonotype was counted many times. The chain is built from TRBV7-9 and TRBJ2-1; D may be TRBD2 (5 bases). CDR1 is SEHNR and CDR2 is FQNEAQ in the germline V gene (reference sequence). With 1 base removed from V and 13 bases from J, the gap between germline ends came to 17 bases. The CDR3 length is 14 residues. CDR3: CASSLVLAGEKQFF. The CDR3 coding sequence is TGTGCCAGCAGCTTAGTTCTAGCCGGGGAGAAACAGTTCTTC.

J is TRBJ1-1 and V is TRBV25-1; no clear D gene. Germline-derived CDR1 and CDR2 are MGHDK and SYGVNS. Trimming pared 2 bases from V and 6 bases from J, leaving 4 bases between. The CDR3 loop spans 11 amino acids. DNA of the CDR3: TGTGCCAGCAGTGAAGTCTCTGAAGCTTTCTTT. As protein: CASSEVSEAFF.

The chain joins TRBV10-3 to TRBJ2-7, with 9 bases identical to TRBD1. Germline CDR1 ENHRY, CDR2 SYGVKD. CDR3 length: 15 residues. The ends lost 2 bases at V and 3 bases at J; junction bases unmatched: 5. CDR3 protein: CAISEGTGTIYEQYF. The CDR3 DNA follows: TGTGCCATCAGTGAGGGGACAGGGACCATCTACGAGCAGTACTTC.